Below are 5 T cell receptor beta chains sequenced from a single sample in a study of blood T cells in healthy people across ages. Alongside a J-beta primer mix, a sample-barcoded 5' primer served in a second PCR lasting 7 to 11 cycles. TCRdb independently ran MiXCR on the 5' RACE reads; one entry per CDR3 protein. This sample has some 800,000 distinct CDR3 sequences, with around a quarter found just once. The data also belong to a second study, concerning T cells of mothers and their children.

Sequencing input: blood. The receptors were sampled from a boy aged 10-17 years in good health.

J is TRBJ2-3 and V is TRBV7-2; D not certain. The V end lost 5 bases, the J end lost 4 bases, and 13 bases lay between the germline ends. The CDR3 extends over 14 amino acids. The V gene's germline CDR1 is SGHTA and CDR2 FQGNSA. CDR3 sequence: CASSPPASADTQYF. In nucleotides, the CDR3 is TGTGCCAGCAGCCCACCAGCGAGCGCAGATACGCAGTATTTT.

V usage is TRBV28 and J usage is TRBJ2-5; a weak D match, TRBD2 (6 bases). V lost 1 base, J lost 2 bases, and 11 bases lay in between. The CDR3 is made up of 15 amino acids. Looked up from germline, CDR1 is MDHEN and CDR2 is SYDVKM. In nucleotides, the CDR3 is TGTGCCAGCAGTTTATTTAGCGGCATTCAAGAGACCCAGTACTTC. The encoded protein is CASSLFSGIQETQYF. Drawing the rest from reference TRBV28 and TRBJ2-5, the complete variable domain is DVKVTQSSRYLVKRTGEKVFLECVQDMDHENMFWYRQDPGLGLRLIYFSYDVKMKEKGDIPEGYSVSREKKERFSLILESASTNQTSMYLCASSLFSGIQETQYFGPGTRLLVL.

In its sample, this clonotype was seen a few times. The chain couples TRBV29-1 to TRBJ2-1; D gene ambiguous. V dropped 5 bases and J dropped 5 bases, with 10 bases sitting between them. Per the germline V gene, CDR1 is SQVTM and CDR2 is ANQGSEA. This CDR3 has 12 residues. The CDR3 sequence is CSVQRTDNEQFF. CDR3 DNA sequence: TGCAGCGTTCAACGGACCGACAATGAGCAGTTCTTC.

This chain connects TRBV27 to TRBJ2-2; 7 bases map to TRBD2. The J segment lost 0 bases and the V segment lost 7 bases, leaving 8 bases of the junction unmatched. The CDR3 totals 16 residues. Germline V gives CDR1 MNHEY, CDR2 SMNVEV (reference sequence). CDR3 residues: CASTDLGLANTGELFF. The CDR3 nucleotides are TGTGCCAGCACAGACCTTGGACTAGCGAACACCGGGGAGCTGTTTTTT.

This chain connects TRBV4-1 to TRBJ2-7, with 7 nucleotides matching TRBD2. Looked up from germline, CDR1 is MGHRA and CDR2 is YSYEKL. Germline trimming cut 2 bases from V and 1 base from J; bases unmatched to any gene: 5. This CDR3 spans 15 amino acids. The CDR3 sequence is CASSQTPGRSYEQYF. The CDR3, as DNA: TGCGCCAGCAGCCAAACCCCCGGGAGGTCCTACGAGCAGTACTTC.